The sequence of this T cell receptor (beta chain) was determined in a study of CD8 T cells in ankylosing spondylitis. Note on this clonotype: Its antigen is not identified.

This CDR3 spans 11 amino acids. V was shortened by 3 bases and J by 8 bases, with 5 bases between the two germline ends. Per the germline V gene, CDR1 is LGHDT and CDR2 is YNNKEL (reference sequence). Each CDR3 protein gets one entry after TCRdb re-called the 5' RACE reads with MiXCR. The sample shows about 110,000 distinct CDR3 sequences, about 24% of them seen only once. Study-wide points: Some of the motif variants had earlier been found in reactive arthritis patients' fluid and blood. Made up of several highly homologous variants, a TCR beta motif appeared characteristic of ankylosing spondylitis blood. Disease-associated clonotypes exhibited CD8+ identity and were relatively infrequent in peripheral blood. Disease-linked clones reportedly concentrated significantly in matched ankylosing spondylitis synovial fluid.

The sample was synovial fluid, either unsorted or a sorted T cell fraction (not recorded which). The J gene is TRBJ2-1, the V gene TRBV3-1; D remains unclear. This TCR was recovered from a male donor with ankylosing spondylitis. In nucleotides, the CDR3 is TGTGCCAGCAGCCAGTCGGATGAGCAGTTCTTC. Its translation: CASSQSDEQFF.